Listed below are T cell receptor beta chains from one sample, sequenced in a study of T-cell reconstitution after alpha-beta-depleted transplantation in children. In TCRdb, the PCR reads were re-called with MiXCR into one record per CDR3 protein. Of some 500,000 distinct CDR3 sequences in the sample, about 18% were seen once. Sample: PBMCs from the stem cell graft donor, taken from the stem cell graft. The receptors come from a human donor who donated a stem cell graft to a child with acute lymphoblastic leukemia. CDR3s include the opening cysteine and the closing phenylalanine or tryptophan. The D gene is left open where the match is weak. A clone size is listed for some rows: how often the clone was seen (once, few, many), or a class if it is expanded.

DNA: TGTGCCAGCAGTGAATATTGGAATGAGCAGTTCTTC; CDR3: CASSEYWNEQFF; size: few; J: TRBJ2-1; length: 12; D: .; V: TRBV25-1
DNA: TGTGCCAGCAGCTTATTTAGGGGCCCGAGCTCCTACAATGAGCAGTTCTTC; CDR3: CASSLFRGPSSYNEQFF; size: .; J: TRBJ2-1; length: 17; D: .; V: TRBV13
DNA: TGCGCCAGCAGCAGGGACATTCTTGCTTACAATGAGCAGTTCTTC; CDR3: CASSRDILAYNEQFF; size: .; J: TRBJ2-1; length: 15; D: .; V: TRBV5-1
DNA: TGCAGCGTTGAGAGTAGATACTCCTACGAGCAGTACTTC; CDR3: CSVESRYSYEQYF; size: medium-sized; J: TRBJ2-7; length: 13; D: .; V: TRBV29-1
DNA: TGTGCCAGCAGCATCAACAGGGGGAAGGGTGAAAAACTGTTTTTT; CDR3: CASSINRGKGEKLFF; size: .; J: TRBJ1-4; length: 15; D: TRBD1; V: TRBV7-9
DNA: TGCGCCAGCAGCTTGGCCCAGGGAAGTTTGGAAAGAAGGAACAATGAGCAGTTCTTC; CDR3: CASSLAQGSLERRNNEQFF; size: .; J: TRBJ2-1; length: 19; D: .; V: TRBV5-1
DNA: TGTGCCAGCAGCCAACTTCCGGGACAGGGGTCCTACAATGAGCAGTTCTTC; CDR3: CASSQLPGQGSYNEQFF; size: .; J: TRBJ2-1; length: 17; D: TRBD1; V: TRBV14
DNA: TGTGCCAGCAGTTATTCATGGGGGACCCAGTACTTC; CDR3: CASSYSWGTQYF; size: few; J: TRBJ2-5; length: 12; D: .; V: TRBV6-5
DNA: TGTGCCAGCACCCCGGGGGTTAGCAATCAGCCCCAGCATTTT; CDR3: CASTPGVSNQPQHF; size: few; J: TRBJ1-5; length: 14; D: .; V: TRBV12-3/TRBV12-4
DNA: TGTGCCAGCAGCTTAGGTGAAGAGCAGTTCTTC; CDR3: CASSLGEEQFF; size: .; J: TRBJ2-1; length: 11; D: .; V: TRBV11-2
DNA: TGTGCCAGCAGTGCGGCAGGGACCGCAACCATATATTTT; CDR3: CASSAAGTATIYF; size: many; J: TRBJ1-3; length: 13; D: .; V: TRBV25-1
DNA: TGTGCCAGTCGACTAGCGGGAGTAGATGAGCAGTTCTTC; CDR3: CASRLAGVDEQFF; size: few; J: TRBJ2-1; length: 13; D: TRBD2; V: TRBV19
DNA: TGTGCCAGCAGCCAAGTGACTAGGCAAACCGGGGAGCTGTTTTTT; CDR3: CASSQVTRQTGELFF; size: few; J: TRBJ2-2; length: 15; D: .; V: TRBV3-1
DNA: TGTGCCAGCAGTTTCCGGGGACACAACTATGGCTACACCTTC; CDR3: CASSFRGHNYGYTF; size: .; J: TRBJ1-2; length: 14; D: .; V: TRBV6-5
DNA: TGCAGTGCTAGGATGGTCGCCTATTACAATGAGCAGTTCTTC; CDR3: CSARMVAYYNEQFF; size: few; J: TRBJ2-1; length: 14; D: .; V: TRBV20-1
DNA: TGTGCCAGCAGCTTAGGCCAAGGGACAGTCTACGAGCAGTACTTC; CDR3: CASSLGQGTVYEQYF; size: .; J: TRBJ2-7; length: 15; D: TRBD1; V: TRBV7-8
DNA: TGTGCCACCAGTGAGTACGATCTAGCGGGAGGAGGATACAATGAGCAGTTCTTC; CDR3: CATSEYDLAGGGYNEQFF; size: few; J: TRBJ2-1; length: 18; D: TRBD2; V: TRBV24-1
DNA: TGTGCCAGCAGCCAAGACGGAATCAATCAGCCCCAGCATTTT; CDR3: CASSQDGINQPQHF; size: .; J: TRBJ1-5; length: 14; D: .; V: TRBV4-2
DNA: TGCGCCAGCAGCCCTTATGGTGGCGGGGAGCTGTTTTTT; CDR3: CASSPYGGGELFF; size: .; J: TRBJ2-2; length: 13; D: .; V: TRBV5-1
DNA: TGTGCCAGCAGTTTAGCTTGGGGCCTGGGGAACTATGGCTACACCTTC; CDR3: CASSLAWGLGNYGYTF; size: few; J: TRBJ1-2; length: 16; D: .; V: TRBV27
DNA: TGTGCCAGCAGCGACAGTTACCGACGCAATGAGCAGTTCTTC; CDR3: CASSDSYRRNEQFF; size: .; J: TRBJ2-1; length: 14; D: .; V: TRBV6-1
DNA: TGTGCCAGCAGTTTAGGGAGCCTAGCGCAGTGGGGCAAAAACATTCAGTACTTC; CDR3: CASSLGSLAQWGKNIQYF; size: few; J: TRBJ2-4; length: 18; D: .; V: TRBV12-3/TRBV12-4
DNA: TGTGCCAGCAGCGTACCTTCCCTTGGCTACACCTTC; CDR3: CASSVPSLGYTF; size: few; J: TRBJ1-2; length: 12; D: .; V: TRBV9
DNA: TGTGCCAGCAGCCCGACCGACAGGGCAAGAACTGAAGCTTTCTTT; CDR3: CASSPTDRARTEAFF; size: .; J: TRBJ1-1; length: 15; D: TRBD1; V: TRBV7-2
DNA: TGTGCCAGCAGCGTAGTTAGCGGGGGTGGTGAGACCCAGTACTTC; CDR3: CASSVVSGGGETQYF; size: few; J: TRBJ2-5; length: 15; D: TRBD2; V: TRBV9
DNA: TGTGCCAGCAGCTTAGTCGGGACCCTTACCTACGAGCAGTACTTC; CDR3: CASSLVGTLTYEQYF; size: .; J: TRBJ2-7; length: 15; D: .; V: TRBV7-9
DNA: TGTGCCAGCAGCTTAGGCGGAACCTATGGCTACACCTTC; CDR3: CASSLGGTYGYTF; size: many; J: TRBJ1-2; length: 13; D: .; V: TRBV7-9
DNA: TGCGCCAGCAGCCCCGGGACAGGGGGCGAGCAGTGCTTC; CDR3: CASSPGTGGEQCF; size: .; J: TRBJ2-7; length: 13; D: TRBD1; V: TRBV4-1
DNA: TGTGCCAGCAGCCGTGCCCTGCATGTCGGCACAGATACGCAGTATTTT; CDR3: CASSRALHVGTDTQYF; size: .; J: TRBJ2-3; length: 16; D: .; V: TRBV16
DNA: TGTGCCAGCAGCGTAGCAGATGGGGAGCTGTTTTTT; CDR3: CASSVADGELFF; size: few; J: TRBJ2-2; length: 12; D: .; V: TRBV9
DNA: TGTGCCAGCAGCTTCGAGACCCAGTACTTC; CDR3: CASSFETQYF; size: few; J: TRBJ2-5; length: 10; D: .; V: TRBV7-9
DNA: TGCAGTGCTAGAGAGCACGGGACCTACGAGCAGTACTTC; CDR3: CSAREHGTYEQYF; size: .; J: TRBJ2-7; length: 13; D: .; V: TRBV20-1
DNA: TGTGCCAGCTCTCGGAGGCGGGAGGGTTACAATGAGCAGTTCTTC; CDR3: CASSRRREGYNEQFF; size: few; J: TRBJ2-1; length: 15; D: TRBD2; V: TRBV7-6
DNA: TGTGCCAGCCACCGTCTAGCGGGCCGGGAGCAGTTCTTC; CDR3: CASHRLAGREQFF; size: few; J: TRBJ2-1; length: 13; D: TRBD2; V: TRBV11-1
DNA: TGTGCCGGACGAAGGACAGGTGAGCAGTTCTTC; CDR3: CAGRRTGEQFF; size: .; J: TRBJ2-1; length: 11; D: TRBD1; V: TRBV2
DNA: TGCAGTGCTAGAGAGTATCTAGCAACAGATACGCAGTATTTT; CDR3: CSAREYLATDTQYF; size: .; J: TRBJ2-3; length: 14; D: .; V: TRBV20-1
DNA: TGTGCCAGCAGGGGAGGAGGGGTGAATGAAAAACTGTTTTTT; CDR3: CASRGGGVNEKLFF; size: .; J: TRBJ1-4; length: 14; D: .; V: TRBV12-3/TRBV12-4
DNA: TGTGCCAGCTCACCGACCGGGGCGGGAGAGACCCAGTACTTC; CDR3: CASSPTGAGETQYF; size: few; J: TRBJ2-5; length: 14; D: .; V: TRBV18
DNA: TGTGCCAGCAGTAATCCGGGACTAGCCTTTTTCGCGAACACCGGGGAGCTGTTTTTT; CDR3: CASSNPGLAFFANTGELFF; size: .; J: TRBJ2-2; length: 19; D: TRBD2; V: TRBV6-1
DNA: TGCGCCAGCAGCCCCGGGCCTCCGGGTACCAGCTACGAGCAGTACTTC; CDR3: CASSPGPPGTSYEQYF; size: .; J: TRBJ2-7; length: 16; D: .; V: TRBV4-1
DNA: TGCGCCAGCAGCGTGGGGCCCGAGGAGTTCTTC; CDR3: CASSVGPEEFF; size: .; J: TRBJ2-1; length: 11; D: .; V: TRBV5-1
DNA: TGCAGCGTTGAACCGCCTTCCTACAATGAGCAGTTCTTC; CDR3: CSVEPPSYNEQFF; size: few; J: TRBJ2-1; length: 13; D: .; V: TRBV29-1
DNA: TGTGCCAGCAGCTTACGAGAGACTGAAGCTTTCTTT; CDR3: CASSLRETEAFF; size: .; J: TRBJ1-1; length: 12; D: .; V: TRBV7-9
DNA: TGTGCCTGGAGTGGGACGCATGTCCATCAGCCCCAGCATTTT; CDR3: CAWSGTHVHQPQHF; size: .; J: TRBJ1-5; length: 14; D: .; V: TRBV30
DNA: TGCGCCAGCAGCTCCGACAGCGCAAGGTATGGCTACACCTTC; CDR3: CASSSDSARYGYTF; size: .; J: TRBJ1-2; length: 14; D: .; V: TRBV5-1
DNA: TGTGCCAGCAGCTTTACAGGGCTAGGAGTGGAGCAGTACTTC; CDR3: CASSFTGLGVEQYF; size: .; J: TRBJ2-7; length: 14; D: .; V: TRBV5-5
DNA: TGTGCCATCACCGTCACGGTGGTAGCGGGAGTAGGGACCGGGGAGCTGTTTTTT; CDR3: CAITVTVVAGVGTGELFF; size: .; J: TRBJ2-2; length: 18; D: TRBD2; V: TRBV27
DNA: TGTGCCAGCAGCCCCTCAGGGGGAGGCGGGGAGACCCAGTACTTC; CDR3: CASSPSGGGGETQYF; size: few; J: TRBJ2-5; length: 15; D: .; V: TRBV9
DNA: TGCGCCAGCAGTGAGAGAGCGGGAGTGGGAAATGAGCAGTTCTTC; CDR3: CASSERAGVGNEQFF; size: .; J: TRBJ2-1; length: 15; D: TRBD2; V: TRBV10-2
DNA: TGCGCCAGCAGCACTAGCGGGAGTCCCGGGGCCAACGTCCTGACTTTC; CDR3: CASSTSGSPGANVLTF; size: .; J: TRBJ2-6; length: 16; D: TRBD2; V: TRBV5-1
DNA: TGCGCCAGCAGCTCCCTAGCGGAGAGCTCCTACAATGAGCAGTTCTTC; CDR3: CASSSLAESSYNEQFF; size: few; J: TRBJ2-1; length: 16; D: TRBD2; V: TRBV5-1
DNA: TGCAGTGCTAGAGATCGGCAGTCAAGGGAGCTGTTTTTT; CDR3: CSARDRQSRELFF; size: .; J: TRBJ2-2; length: 13; D: .; V: TRBV20-1
DNA: TGTGCCAGCAGCTTTAGCGGAAATAAAGAGACCCAGTACTTC; CDR3: CASSFSGNKETQYF; size: few; J: TRBJ2-5; length: 14; D: .; V: TRBV7-3